This TCR beta chain was recovered during a study of blood T cell repertoires in COVID-19 (TCRdb year 2020). At the level of the whole study: Samples from collaborators originated in the United States, Italy and Spain and spanned both the acute and convalescent phases of COVID-19. Subjects who had been exposed to COVID-19, were actively infected with it, or had recovered from it provided the deeply sampled blood TCRbeta repertoires that made up the dataset. The repertoires were made available in a free public database intended to serve as a resource for research on the immune response to SARS-CoV-2. The sample metadata nearly always contained a de-identified subject ID, COVID-19 status, age in years and sex. The material from the prospective study consisted of cDNA or gDNA derived from T cells, B-cell-depleted T cells, or PBMCs. Samples were obtained from the ongoing ImmuneRACE study (first 160 participants) and from 1,254 subjects provided by 6 global collaborators. Where available, HLA class I and class II types were obtained from metadata supplied by the sample provider rather than from assay-based typing. Here is what the overall study found, with its caveats: How much clinical and demographic metadata was included differed by source and by participant, and the metadata was provided uncurated.

The collaborating institutions used their own protocols to collect whole blood in K2EDTA tubes. For TCRbeta analysis, collaborators shipped samples as frozen whole blood, isolated PBMCs, or DNA extracted from either of those sample types. Note on this clone: No antigen is known for it. No per-base quality is available; no much larger clone lies one base away.

Counted from cysteine to phenylalanine, this CDR3 has 14 amino acids. Of the read, only the CDR3 DNA is kept; its 42 bases are in frame from base 1. The V end gives up 3 bases and the J end 6 bases, leaving 8 bases in the junction not matched to a gene. The CDR1 and CDR2 encoded by the germline V gene (reference sequence) are GTSNPN and SVGIG. The immunoSEQ Assay, a bias-controlled multiplex PCR, was used to amplify TCRbeta CDR3 regions from genomic DNA. As for the authors' bioinformatics: Within the assay, amplification of reference gene primers was used to estimate how many nucleated cells each sample contained. Sequence reads were collapsed and filtered to measure the absolute abundance of every unique TCRbeta CDR3 rearrangement. For each sample, productive Simpson clonality was calculated as the square root of Simpson's diversity index across productive rearrangements. Drawn from immuneACCESS, this table holds only the in-frame rearrangements with V and J called that TCRdb kept. Clones are partly lost; checked studies trace under half to an unresolved V gene and leave the rest unexplained. For V, J and clone size, that table is used; D and trimming come from the DNA. The sample profile shows 88,000 or so clones; 83% of them were found once. The ten most abundant clones make up 10% to 12% of the sample.

Sample: peripheral blood. The sequence derives from a human donor in a cohort sampled during active COVID-19. The chain employs TRBV30 and TRBJ2-1, and 7 bases in between align with TRBD1. CDR3 sequence: CAWRKAGGSNEQFF. The DNA sequence is TGTGCCTGGAGAAAGGCAGGGGGATCCAATGAGCAGTTCTTC. When the CDR3 is completed using the reference TRBV30 and TRBJ2-1 genes on either side, the full variable domain is SQTIHQWPATLVQPVGSPLSLECTVEGTSNPNLYWYRQAAGRGLQLLFYSVGIGQISSEVPQNLSASRPQDRQFILSSKKLLLSDSGFYLCAWRKAGGSNEQFFGPGTRLTVL.